These 19 T cell receptor beta chains share one sample of origin, sequenced in a study of cytomegalovirus exposure and HLA in healthy donors. PCR amplification relied on 60 Vbeta primers (plus 13 Jbeta primers). Using immunoSEQ multiplex PCR, the repertoire was profiled, and TCRdb retains in-frame clones only, with some absent. The profile shows more than 150,000 clones, 84% of them singletons. The sequencing input was PBMCs. Receptors originate from a girl aged 2-10 years in good health and CMV-seropositive.

The J gene is TRBJ1-6, the V gene TRBV28; 7 nucleotides line up with TRBD1. The CDR3 length is 13 residues. The junction had 2 bases not matched to a gene; V was cut back by 8 bases and J by 4 bases. In germline, CDR1 is MDHEN, CDR2 SYDVKM. The CDR3 sequence is CASETGYNSPLHF. DNA of the CDR3: TGTGCCAGCGAGACAGGGTATAATTCACCCCTCCACTTT.

V is TRBV5-1 and J is TRBJ1-5; D is possibly TRBD1 (5 bases). V was trimmed by 0 bases and J by 6 bases, leaving 19 bases between them. The CDR3 is 17 residues long. CDR1 is SGHRS, CDR2 YFSETQ, per germline. Here the CDR3 reads CASSLGGVGDSAQPQHF. Here the CDR3 DNA reads TGCGCCAGCAGCTTGGGTGGGGTGGGGGACTCCGCTCAGCCCCAGCATTTT. Using reference TRBV5-1 and TRBJ1-5 for the parts outside the CDR3, the full variable domain is KAGVTQTPRYLIKTRGQQVTLSCSPISGHRSVSWYQQTPGQGLQFLFEYFSETQRNKGNFPGRFSGRQFSNSRSEMNVSTLELGDSALYLCASSLGGVGDSAQPQHFGDGTRLSIL.

V and J are TRBV6-1 and TRBJ1-1; D is uncertain. The germline CDR1 and CDR2 sequences are MNHNS and SASEGT. This CDR3 region has 12 residues. Trimming stripped 6 bases from V and 6 bases from J, with 11 bases between. CDR3 DNA sequence: TGTGCCAGCAGCAGACTAGGCGCTGAAGCTTTCTTT. Amino acid sequence: CASSRLGAEAFF.

V usage is TRBV25-1 and J usage is TRBJ2-3; 7 bases map to TRBD1. The CDR3 totals 15 residues. CDR1 and CDR2 (germline): MGHDK, SYGVNS. The V segment lost 4 bases and the J segment 2 bases; nucleotides outside the gene matches: 6. The CDR3 sequence: CASSVNDRDTDTQYF. Here the CDR3 DNA reads TGTGCCAGCAGTGTGAATGACAGGGACACAGATACGCAGTATTTT.

This clone was counted a single time. The CDR3 region is CATSRETGLEAFF. The DNA for the CDR3 is TGTGCCACCAGCAGAGAGACAGGACTTGAAGCTTTCTTT. This chain uses TRBV15 with TRBJ1-1; weak D call: TRBD1 (6 bases). From germline, CDR1 is LNHNV and CDR2 YYDKDF (reference sequence). This CDR3 spans 13 amino acids. Trimming took off 0 bases at V and 7 bases at J, with 9 bases between the two ends.

This rearrangement joins TRBV4-2 to TRBJ2-2; 7 bases match TRBD2. The length of the CDR3 is 16 residues. CDR1 and CDR2 (germline): LGHNA, YNFKEQ. Unmatched junction bases numbered 3, after V lost 1 base and J lost 1 base. CDR3 coding DNA: TGTGCCAGCAGCCAAGTACGCGGGGGGAACACCGGGGAGCTGTTTTTT. Protein sequence: CASSQVRGGNTGELFF.

The chain links TRBV9 to TRBJ1-2; D possibly corresponds to TRBD1 (6 bases). CDR1 SGDLS and CDR2 YYNGEE come from the germline V gene. The V gene lost 0 bases and the J gene lost 6 bases, with 12 bases spanning the gap. CDR3 length equals 14 residues. Here the CDR3 DNA reads TGTGCCAGCAGCGTAGGAGGGGGAACAAATGGCTACACCTTC. Amino acids: CASSVGGGTNGYTF. The variable domain in full, completed from reference TRBV9 and TRBJ1-2, reads DSGVTQTPKHLITATGQRVTLRCSPRSGDLSVYWYQQSLDQGLQFLIQYYNGEERAKGNILERFSAQQFPDLHSELNLSSLELGDSALYFCASSVGGGTNGYTFGSGTRLTVV.

V is TRBV4-1 and J is TRBJ2-7, with a possible D match to TRBD1 (6 bases). Trimming cost V 0 bases and J 3 bases, with 12 bases left between them. The CDR3 loop spans 15 amino acids. Germline assignment: CDR1 MGHRA and CDR2 YSYEKL. The CDR3 DNA is TGCGCCAGCAGCCAAGACAGGGGCGAAAACTACGAGCAGTACTTC. Encoded protein: CASSQDRGENYEQYF.

This clone was counted a single time. V and J are TRBV9 and TRBJ2-5; 13 bases are shared with TRBD2. The V and J ends lost 3 bases and 5 bases, in that order; junction bases with no gene match: 1. The CDR3 consists of 14 residues. Germline V gene lookup returns CDR1 SGDLS and CDR2 YYNGEE. CDR3 DNA sequence: TGTGCCAGCAGCGGGGGACTAGCGGGGGAGACCCAGTACTTC. Encoded protein: CASSGGLAGETQYF.

The rearrangement uses TRBV5-4 and TRBJ2-3; D is perhaps TRBD1 (5 bases). In germline, CDR1 is SGHNT, CDR2 YYREEE (reference sequence). The CDR3 is made up of 15 amino acids. V lost 1 base and J 4 bases, leaving 13 bases between the germline ends. The CDR3 nucleotides read TGTGCCAGCAGCTTGAAGAAGTCAGGGCCAGATACGCAGTATTTT. It codes for CASSLKKSGPDTQYF. Supplemented by reference TRBV5-4 and TRBJ2-3, the full variable domain reads ETGVTQSPTHLIKTRGQQVTLRCSSQSGHNTVSWYQQALGQGPQFIFQYYREEENGRGNFPPRFSGLQFPNYSSELNVNALELDDSALYLCASSLKKSGPDTQYFGPGTRLTVL.

In its sample, this clone was seen once. Different DNA sequences within this sample yield the same CDR3. The V call is TRBV13, the J call TRBJ2-7; D ambiguous. CDR3 length: 13 amino acids. The germline gives CDR1 PRHDT, CDR2 FYEKMQ (reference sequence). V was pared by 5 bases and J by 4 bases, with 12 bases between. The CDR3 DNA reads TGTGCCAGCAGCCCCCCAGCTAGGTACGAGCAGTACTTC. It codes for CASSPPARYEQYF.

CDR3 sequence (DNA): TGTGCCATCAGTAGGACAGGGGGCGAGAAAGAAAAACTGTTTTTT. Translation: CAISRTGGEKEKLFF. This chain joins TRBV10-3 and TRBJ1-4, with 11 bases identical to TRBD1. With 5 bases clipped from V and 8 bases from J, the junction kept 7 bases outside the gene matches. The germline CDR1 and CDR2 sequences are ENHRY and SYGVKD. The CDR3 length is 15 residues.

This rearrangement joins TRBV5-6 to TRBJ2-7, with 11 bases lining up with TRBD2. CDR1 is SGHDT and CDR2 is YYEEEE in the germline V gene. V lost 4 bases to trimming and J lost 4 bases; unmatched junction nucleotides: 10. The CDR3 contains 16 residues. The CDR3 region has the DNA TGTGCCAGCAGCCACGGGACTAGCGGACCTTGGTACGAGCAGTACTTC. Translation: CASSHGTSGPWYEQYF.

This clone was detected only a few times. This sequence joins TRBV6-1 and TRBJ2-7, with 14 nucleotides matching TRBD2. There are 15 residues in the CDR3. The V and J ends lost 8 bases and 5 bases, in that order; junction bases with no gene match: 8. CDR1 is MNHNS, CDR2 SASEGT, per germline. This chain's CDR3 is CASGGLAGELHEQYF. For the CDR3, the DNA is TGTGCCAGCGGGGGACTAGCGGGGGAACTGCACGAGCAGTACTTC.

Notes on this clone: At one end, the junction sequence differs from germline, possibly due to a read error. V is TRBV6-5 and J is TRBJ2-3, with a tentative D call TRBD2 (5 bases). Germline CDR1 and CDR2: MNHEY and SVGAGI. This CDR3 has 12 residues. CDR3 loop: CASSPPIGEEVF. CDR3 DNA sequence: TGTGCCAGCAGTCCTCCCATCGGCGAGGAGGTTTTT.

There are a few counts of this clone. The chain recombines TRBV6-5 with TRBJ2-3; perhaps TRBD2 as D (5 bases). In germline, CDR1 is MNHEY, CDR2 SVGAGI. The CDR3 is 12 amino acids. V was cut by 3 bases and J by 8 bases, with 9 bases left in between. CDR3 bases: TGTGCCAGCAGTTATGCTGGAGGTACGCAGTATTTT. Amino acids: CASSYAGGTQYF.

This chain links TRBV5-5 with TRBJ1-2; D gene unclear. Germline assignment: CDR1 SGHKS and CDR2 YYEKEE (reference sequence). Trimming removed 2 bases from V and 0 bases from J, with 8 bases in between. The CDR3 extends over 14 amino acids. This CDR3 reads CASSLDSANYGYTF. The CDR3 DNA reads as TGTGCCAGCAGCTTAGACTCAGCTAACTATGGCTACACCTTC. The full variable domain, its missing parts supplied by reference TRBV5-5 and TRBJ1-2, is DAGVTQSPTHLIKTRGQQVTLRCSPISGHKSVSWYQQVLGQGPQFIFQYYEKEERGRGNFPDRFSARQFPNYSSELNVNALLLGDSALYLCASSLDSANYGYTFGSGTRLTVV.

CDR3 region: CSVAGTGNQPQHF. The CDR3 DNA reads TGCAGCGTCGCCGGGACAGGGAATCAGCCCCAGCATTTT. This chain uses TRBV29-1 with TRBJ1-5, with TRBD1 matching 9 bases. CDR1 is SQVTM and CDR2 is ANQGSEA in the germline V gene. The ends lost 6 bases at V and 4 bases at J; junction bases unmatched: 4. There are 13 residues in the CDR3.

In regard to this clone: This specimen includes other DNA sequences encoding the same CDR3. The gene calls are TRBV6-1 and TRBJ2-3; 7 bases align to TRBD2. J gave up 1 base and V 8 bases, and 9 bases lay outside the gene matches. Germline values: CDR1 MNHNS, CDR2 SASEGT. This CDR3 comprises 15 residues. The CDR3, as DNA: TGTGCCAGCTCCGGGGGAACTAGCGGCACAGATACGCAGTATTTT. Translated: CASSGGTSGTDTQYF.